Presented here are 19 T cell receptor beta chains from one specimen sequenced in a study of human T cells and chemical hapten exposure. TCRdb passed the RACE reads through MiXCR, listing each CDR3 protein once. Of some 99,000 distinct CDR3 sequences in the sample, 9% to 9.5% were seen once. The time point: patch test 2, 6 weeks after DPC sensitization. Documented treatment: therapeutic diphenylcyclopropenone sensitization with weekly scalp DPC. The source material was whole blood, sampled in connection with sensitization to the hapten diphenylcyclopropenone (DPC). The source is a woman in her thirties or forties with alopecia areata. Some clones in this sample may be carry-over from other donors' samples.

This clonotype has a handful of counts. The chain recombines TRBV28 with TRBJ1-4, with D possibly being TRBD1 (6 bases). The CDR3 has 15 residues. Germline V gene sequence: CDR1 MDHEN, CDR2 SYDVKM. Deletions cut 2 bases from V and 8 bases from J, with 15 bases between. CDR3 protein: CASSLNPRGREKLFF. The DNA of the CDR3 is TGTGCCAGCAGTTTAAACCCCAGGGGCCGAGAAAAACTGTTTTTT.

The chain recombines TRBV4-3 with TRBJ1-6; D remains unclear. CDR3 size: 13 residues. Trimming pared 0 bases from V and 12 bases from J, leaving 9 bases between. In germline, CDR1 is LGHNA, CDR2 YSLEER. The CDR3 sequence is CASSQDREKPLHF. For the CDR3, the DNA is TGCGCCAGCAGCCAAGATCGGGAAAAACCCCTCCACTTT.

The gene calls are TRBV30 and TRBJ1-5, with D hard to call. This CDR3 is built from 13 residues. CDR1 and CDR2 from the germline V gene are GTSNPN and SVGIG (reference sequence). Deletions cut 0 bases from V and 5 bases from J, with 8 bases between. Here the CDR3 reads CAWSVLYDQPQHF. The CDR3 DNA reads TGTGCCTGGAGTGTACTGTATGATCAGCCCCAGCATTTT.

The rearrangement joins TRBV20-1 to TRBJ2-7, with a weak D call TRBD1 (5 bases). V was clipped by 3 bases and J by 6 bases, with 18 bases between them. Germline CDR1 DFQATT, CDR2 SNEGSKA (reference sequence). The CDR3 length is 14 residues. CDR3 residues: CSARDNVNVGEQYF. Written as DNA, the CDR3 is TGCAGTGCTAGGGACAACGTTAACGTCGGCGAGCAGTACTTC.

The chain joins TRBV14 to TRBJ2-2, with unresolved D. Germline CDR1 SGHDN, CDR2 FVKESK. V dropped 1 base and J dropped 2 bases, with 5 bases sitting between them. This CDR3 contains 14 residues. The CDR3 is CASSQATNTGELFF. For the CDR3, the DNA is TGTGCCAGCAGCCAAGCTACCAACACCGGGGAGCTGTTTTTT. Supplemented by reference TRBV14 and TRBJ2-2, the full variable domain reads EAGVTQFPSHSVIEKGQTVTLRCDPISGHDNLYWYRRVMGKEIKFLLHFVKESKQDESGMPNNRFLAERTGGTYSTLKVQPAELEDSGVYFCASSQATNTGELFFGEGSRLTVL.

This clonotype was found many times. The V gene is TRBV18, the J gene TRBJ1-4; D remains ambiguous. This CDR3 spans 13 amino acids. Deletions cut 4 bases from V and 9 bases from J, with 12 bases between. Germline V gene data show CDR1 as KGHSH and CDR2 as LQKENI. The CDR3: CASSQLQVKKLFF. CDR3 bases: TGTGCCAGCTCACAGCTCCAGGTGAAAAAACTGTTTTTT.

This clonotype was picked up many times. The chain has TRBV29-1 and TRBJ2-6; TRBD2 agrees at 7 bases. CDR1 is SQVTM, CDR2 ANQGSEA, per germline. With 0 bases clipped from V and 2 bases from J, the junction kept 1 base outside the gene matches. The CDR3 extends over 15 amino acids. This CDR3 reads CSVEDRGAGANVLTF. The CDR3 DNA follows: TGCAGCGTTGAAGATCGGGGGGCTGGGGCCAACGTCCTGACTTTC.

This clonotype was recorded at least ten times. This chain links TRBV5-4 with TRBJ2-1, with D possibly called TRBD1 or TRBD2 (5 bases each). The CDR3 runs to 14 residues. From germline, CDR1 is SGHNT and CDR2 YYREEE (reference sequence). Trimming removed 0 bases from V and 16 bases from J, with 20 bases in between. The DNA of the CDR3 is TGTGCCAGCAGCTTGGAAGCGAGGGGAGCAGGGCTTTTCTTC. Its translation is CASSLEARGAGLFF. Combining the CDR3 with reference TRBV5-4 and TRBJ2-1 gives the whole variable domain ETGVTQSPTHLIKTRGQQVTLRCSSQSGHNTVSWYQQALGQGPQFIFQYYREEENGRGNFPPRFSGLQFPNYSSELNVNALELDDSALYLCASSLEARGAGLFFGPGTRLTVL.

V and J are TRBV2 and TRBJ1-5; 9 bases map to TRBD1. The CDR3 runs 14 residues. The germline V gene has CDR1 SNHLY and CDR2 FYNNEI. With V trimmed by 4 bases and J by 6 bases, 4 bases remained unmatched. CDR3 nucleotide sequence: TGTGCCAGCAGTGGACAGGGGGGAGGTCAGCCCCAGCATTTT. It yields the protein CASSGQGGGQPQHF.

In this sample, this clonotype turned up many times. The chain joins TRBV3-1 to TRBJ1-1; 9 bases align to TRBD1. The CDR3 sequence is 17 residues long. Trimming cost V 3 bases and J 1 base; bases outside gene matches: 9. CDR1 and CDR2 from the germline V gene are LGHDT and YNNKEL (reference sequence). CDR3 coding DNA: TGTGCCAGCAGCCAGGTGGGACAGGGACGGGCGAACACTGAAGCTTTCTTT. Residues: CASSQVGQGRANTEAFF. Full variable domain (missing parts from reference TRBV3-1 and TRBJ1-1): DTAVSQTPKYLVTQMGNDKSIKCEQNLGHDTMYWYKQDSKKFLKIMFSYNNKELIINETVPNRFSPKSPDKAHLNLHINSLELGDSAVYFCASSQVGQGRANTEAFFGQGTRLTVV.

This chain links TRBV7-9 with TRBJ2-2; tentative D call: TRBD1 (6 bases). The CDR3 is 13 residues long. With 5 bases removed from V and 4 bases from J, the gap between germline ends came to 8 bases. CDR1 is SEHNR, CDR2 FQNEAQ, per germline (reference sequence). The CDR3 protein is CASSETGTGELFF. The DNA of the CDR3 is TGTGCCAGCAGCGAGACAGGCACCGGGGAGCTGTTTTTT.

This clonotype was found once. V usage is TRBV20-1 and J usage is TRBJ1-4; 8 bases line up with TRBD1. With V trimmed by 3 bases and J by 4 bases, 4 bases remained unmatched. From germline, CDR1 is DFQATT and CDR2 SNEGSKA (reference sequence). This CDR3 comprises 14 residues. The CDR3 sequence: CSARRTGFNEKLFF. The CDR3 region has the DNA TGCAGTGCTAGGAGGACAGGGTTTAATGAAAAACTGTTTTTT.

This clonotype was detected ten times or more. V and J are TRBV7-2 and TRBJ2-1, with 11 bases matching TRBD2. CDR1 is SGHTA, CDR2 FQGNSA, per germline. This CDR3 contains 15 residues. The trim removed 0 bases at V and 7 bases at J, leaving 2 bases unmatched. CDR3 amino acids: CASSLASGGANEQFF. The CDR3 DNA is TGTGCCAGCAGCTTAGCTAGCGGGGGGGCGAATGAGCAGTTCTTC.

Many counts were recorded for this clonotype. This chain links TRBV7-9 with TRBJ1-4, with D unresolved. Germline CDR1 and CDR2: SEHNR and FQNEAQ (reference sequence). V was pared by 1 base and J by 7 bases, with 4 bases between. This CDR3 has 12 amino acids. Here the CDR3 DNA reads TGTGCCAGCAGCTTAGTGAGTGAAAAACTGTTTTTT. Its translation is CASSLVSEKLFF.

Many counts were recorded for this clonotype. The gene calls are TRBV7-8 and TRBJ1-2; D unclear. The CDR3 is 13 residues long. V was shortened by 2 bases and J by 5 bases, with 9 bases between the two germline ends. In germline, CDR1 is SGHVS, CDR2 FQNEAQ. The CDR3 spells CASSLSGSYGYTF. DNA of the CDR3: TGTGCCAGCAGCTTATCCGGGTCTTATGGCTACACCTTC.

The V and J genes are TRBV9 and TRBJ1-5; 7 positions match TRBD1. The J segment lost 9 bases and the V segment lost 2 bases, leaving 14 bases of the junction unmatched. The CDR3 consists of 16 residues. Germline-derived CDR1 and CDR2 are SGDLS and YYNGEE. The CDR3 DNA is TGTGCCAGCAGCGTTGGACAGGACCCCTCTTCGGGGCCCCAGCATTTT. Translated, it gives CASSVGQDPSSGPQHF.

This clonotype was seen a few times. The chain employs TRBV7-9 and TRBJ2-7; possibly TRBD1 or TRBD2 for D (6 bases each). Germline lookup yields CDR1 SEHNR and CDR2 FQNEAQ (reference sequence). This CDR3 has 14 amino acids. Trimming shortened V by 4 bases and J by 2 bases, and 12 bases separated the two germline ends. CDR3 protein: CASSSPGDTYEQYF. In nucleotides, the CDR3 is TGTGCCAGCAGCTCACCGGGGGACACCTACGAGCAGTACTTC.

This clonotype showed up many times. The chain couples TRBV4-3 to TRBJ2-3, with 9 bases that match TRBD1. The CDR3 has 17 amino acids. V lost 0 bases to trimming and J lost 8 bases; unmatched junction nucleotides: 12. CDR1 LGHNA and CDR2 YSLEER come from the germline V gene. In DNA, the CDR3 is TGCGCCAGCAGCCAAGATTACAGGGGGCCCGTGTTTCGTACGCAGTATTTT. Protein: CASSQDYRGPVFRTQYF.

This clonotype was recorded at least ten times. V usage is TRBV7-2 and J usage is TRBJ1-2; D is unresolved. CDR3 length: 15 residues. Trimming cost V 0 bases and J 2 bases, with 10 bases left between them. Germline V CDR1 and CDR2: SGHTA, FQGNSA. The CDR3 spells CASSLAGIMNYGYTF. CDR3 coding DNA: TGTGCCAGCAGCTTAGCGGGGATAATGAACTATGGCTACACCTTC.